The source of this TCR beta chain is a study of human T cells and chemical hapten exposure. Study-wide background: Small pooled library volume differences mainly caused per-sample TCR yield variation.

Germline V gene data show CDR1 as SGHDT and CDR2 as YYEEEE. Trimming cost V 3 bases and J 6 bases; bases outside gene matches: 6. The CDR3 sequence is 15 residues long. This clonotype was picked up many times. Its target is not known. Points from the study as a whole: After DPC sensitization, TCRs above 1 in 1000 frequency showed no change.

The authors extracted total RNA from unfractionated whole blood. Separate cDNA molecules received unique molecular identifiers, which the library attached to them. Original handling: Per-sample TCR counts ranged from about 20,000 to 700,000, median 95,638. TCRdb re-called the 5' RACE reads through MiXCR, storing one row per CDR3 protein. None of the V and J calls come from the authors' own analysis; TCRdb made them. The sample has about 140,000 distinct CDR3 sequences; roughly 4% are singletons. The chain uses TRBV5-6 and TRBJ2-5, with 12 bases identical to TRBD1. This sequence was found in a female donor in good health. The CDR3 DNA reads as TGTGCCAGCAGCTGGGGGACAGGGGGCACGAAGACCCAGTACTTC. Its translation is CASSWGTGGTKTQYF.